These 10 T cell receptor beta chains originate from one sample sequenced in a study of chemoradiotherapy in HPV16-positive cancers. Using immunoSEQ multiplex PCR, the repertoire was profiled, and TCRdb retains in-frame clones only, with some absent. The sample includes 9,000 to 15,000 clones, under 80% of them seen just once. The sample was acquired from a patient who underwent chemoradiotherapy. All receptors come from a human donor with HPV-associated anogenital cancer.

J is TRBJ1-1 and V is TRBV5-1; D remains ambiguous. This CDR3 contains 13 residues. V lost 2 bases, J lost 5 bases, and 10 bases lay in between. The germline CDR1 and CDR2 sequences are SGHRS and YFSETQ. The CDR3 here is CASSFAGSTEAFF. CDR3 DNA sequence: TGCGCCAGCAGCTTCGCTGGGTCGACTGAAGCTTTCTTT. The variable domain in full, with the rest retrieved from reference TRBV5-1 and TRBJ1-1, is KAGVTQTPRYLIKTRGQQVTLSCSPISGHRSVSWYQQTPGQGLQFLFEYFSETQRNKGNFPGRFSGRQFSNSRSEMNVSTLELGDSALYLCASSFAGSTEAFFGQGTRLTVV.

V is TRBV27 and J is TRBJ2-1, with 9 nucleotides matching TRBD1. Germline lookup yields CDR1 MNHEY and CDR2 SMNVEV (reference sequence). V shed 6 bases and J 8 bases; nucleotides not matched to a gene: 8. The CDR3 contains 14 residues. Here the CDR3 reads CASSRGQGMHEQFF. CDR3 DNA sequence: TGTGCCAGCAGCCGGGGACAGGGTATGCATGAGCAGTTCTTC.

V usage is TRBV30 and J usage is TRBJ1-5; perhaps TRBD1 as D (6 bases). Deletions cut 0 bases from V and 1 base from J, with 7 bases between. The CDR3 is made up of 14 amino acids. CDR1 and CDR2 from the germline V gene are GTSNPN and SVGIG (reference sequence). CDR3 sequence reads: CAWSVGGSNQPQHF. The CDR3, as DNA: TGTGCCTGGAGTGTAGGGGGGAGCAATCAGCCCCAGCATTTT.

V is TRBV29-1 and J is TRBJ2-7, with 9 bases matching TRBD1. Germline values: CDR1 SQVTM, CDR2 ANQGSEA. The length of the CDR3 is 14 residues. The J segment lost 6 bases and the V segment lost 1 base, leaving 7 bases of the junction unmatched. The CDR3: CSVEGWTGVGEQYF. CDR3 DNA: TGCAGCGTTGAAGGCTGGACAGGGGTTGGCGAGCAGTACTTC.

This clone is labeled medium-sized. The rearrangement links TRBV30 to TRBJ1-1; a possible D gene is TRBD1 (5 bases). Looked up from germline, CDR1 is GTSNPN and CDR2 is SVGIG (reference sequence). This CDR3 has 15 amino acids. Trimming cost V 0 bases and J 1 base, with 12 bases left between them. The CDR3 DNA reads as TGTGCCTGGAGTGTAATAGGGGTTGGGAACACTGAAGCTTTCTTT. Its protein product is CAWSVIGVGNTEAFF. The complete variable domain, with remaining parts taken from reference TRBV30 and TRBJ1-1, reads SQTIHQWPATLVQPVGSPLSLECTVEGTSNPNLYWYRQAAGRGLQLLFYSVGIGQISSEVPQNLSASRPQDRQFILSSKKLLLSDSGFYLCAWSVIGVGNTEAFFGQGTRLTVV.

This chain uses TRBV30 with TRBJ2-7; D is possibly TRBD1 (6 bases). The CDR3 spans 14 residues. Trimming left V 5 bases short and J 2 bases short, with 16 bases between. Germline loops: CDR1 GTSNPN, CDR2 SVGIG (reference sequence). For the CDR3, the DNA is TGTGCCTGGGGACCCACAGGGATGACCTACGAGCAGTACTTC. Protein: CAWGPTGMTYEQYF. The variable domain in full, with the rest retrieved from reference TRBV30 and TRBJ2-7, is SQTIHQWPATLVQPVGSPLSLECTVEGTSNPNLYWYRQAAGRGLQLLFYSVGIGQISSEVPQNLSASRPQDRQFILSSKKLLLSDSGFYLCAWGPTGMTYEQYFGPGTRLTVT.

This clone was seen only once. J is TRBJ2-3 and V is TRBV5-1, with 8 bases identical to TRBD1. This CDR3 spans 15 amino acids. Looked up from germline, CDR1 is SGHRS and CDR2 is YFSETQ. V lost 0 bases, J lost 5 bases, and 5 bases stayed unmatched. CDR3 region: CASSLGRGPKDTQYF. In DNA form, the CDR3 reads TGCGCCAGCAGCTTGGGCAGGGGGCCTAAAGATACGCAGTATTTT.

CDR3 protein: CAWRDRGTDTQYF. In nucleotides, the CDR3 is TGTGCCTGGAGAGACAGGGGAACAGATACGCAGTATTTT. This rearrangement joins TRBV30 to TRBJ2-3; 8 nucleotides agree with TRBD1. Trimming removed 3 bases from V and 3 bases from J; junction bases left unmatched: 2. The germline CDR1 and CDR2 sequences are GTSNPN and SVGIG (reference sequence). The CDR3 sequence is 13 residues long. Supplemented by reference TRBV30 and TRBJ2-3, the full variable domain reads SQTIHQWPATLVQPVGSPLSLECTVEGTSNPNLYWYRQAAGRGLQLLFYSVGIGQISSEVPQNLSASRPQDRQFILSSKKLLLSDSGFYLCAWRDRGTDTQYFGPGTRLTVL.

The gene calls are TRBV5-6 and TRBJ2-5, with 9 bases identical to TRBD1. The DNA end is a closer match to TRBJ2-7, so the J assignment may be wrong. The CDR3 loop spans 15 amino acids. Germline CDR1 and CDR2: SGHDT and YYEEEE. This CDR3 reads CASSGPGTGSYEQYF. In DNA, the CDR3 is TGTGCCAGCAGCGGTCCCGGGACAGGGAGCTACGAGCAGTACTTC.

The V call is TRBV19, the J call TRBJ2-7; 8 bases line up with TRBD1. V shed 5 bases and J 2 bases; nucleotides not matched to a gene: 5. The CDR3 totals 14 residues. Germline CDR1 and CDR2: LNHDA and SQIVND (reference sequence). CDR3 residues: CASSPRTGTYEQYF. As DNA, the CDR3 is TGTGCCAGTAGTCCAAGGACAGGGACCTACGAGCAGTACTTC. Full variable domain (outside the CDR3, taken from reference TRBV19 and TRBJ2-7): DGGITQSPKYLFRKEGQNVTLSCEQNLNHDAMYWYRQDPGQGLRLIYYSQIVNDFQKGDIAEGYSVSREKKESFPLTVTSAQKNPTAFYLCASSPRTGTYEQYFGPGTRLTVT.